The source of this TCR beta chain is a study of T cells in Graves' hyperthyroidism and ophthalmopathy. Looked up from germline, CDR1 is GTSNPN and CDR2 is SVGIG (reference sequence). There are 16 residues in the CDR3. V trimming: 1 base; J trimming: 5 bases; junction bases outside the gene matches: 8. RNA transcripts served as the template for amplifying TCR beta CDR3 regions. A first-round RT-PCR of the TCR CDR3 used the HTBI primer set. TCRdb analysed the multiplex PCR reads with MiXCR anew, one entry per CDR3 protein. The data contain about 290,000 distinct CDR3 sequences, roughly 15% of them seen just once; the ten biggest clones take up around 7.9%. The diagnostic basis comprised clinical symptoms, serum thyroxine and TRAb, thyroid ultrasound and orbital computed tomography. This clonotype has a count of ten or more.

This chain links TRBV30 with TRBJ2-7, with TRBD2 matching 13 bases. The TCR was taken from a woman aged 30 to 39 with Graves' hyperthyroidism that later progressed to Graves' ophthalmopathy. The sequenced sample was blood. The CDR3 sequence is CAWSGGTSGTRDEQYF. CDR3 DNA sequence: TGTGCCTGGAGTGGCGGGACTAGCGGGACCCGCGACGAGCAGTACTTC.